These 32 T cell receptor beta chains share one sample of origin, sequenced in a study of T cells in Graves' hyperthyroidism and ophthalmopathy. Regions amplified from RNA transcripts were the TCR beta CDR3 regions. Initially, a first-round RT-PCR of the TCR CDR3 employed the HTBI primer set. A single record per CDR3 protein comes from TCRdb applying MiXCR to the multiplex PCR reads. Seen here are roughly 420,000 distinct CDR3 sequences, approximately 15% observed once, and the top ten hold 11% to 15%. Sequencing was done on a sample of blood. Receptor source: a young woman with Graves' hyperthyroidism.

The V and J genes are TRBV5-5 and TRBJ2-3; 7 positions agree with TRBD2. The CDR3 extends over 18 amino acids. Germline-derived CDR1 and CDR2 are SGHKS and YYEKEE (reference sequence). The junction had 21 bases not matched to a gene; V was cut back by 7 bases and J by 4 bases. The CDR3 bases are TGTGCCAGCTGCCCCGAATATTTAGCTGGGGCGGGAGCAGATACGCAGTATTTT. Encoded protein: CASCPEYLAGAGADTQYF.

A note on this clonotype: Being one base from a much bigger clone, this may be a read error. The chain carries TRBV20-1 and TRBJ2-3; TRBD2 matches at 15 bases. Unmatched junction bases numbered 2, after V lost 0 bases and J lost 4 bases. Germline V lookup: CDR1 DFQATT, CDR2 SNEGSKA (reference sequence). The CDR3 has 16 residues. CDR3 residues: CSAREGLAGGADTQYF. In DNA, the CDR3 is TGCAGTGCTAGAGAGGGACTAGCGGGGGGCGCAGATACGCAGTATTTT.

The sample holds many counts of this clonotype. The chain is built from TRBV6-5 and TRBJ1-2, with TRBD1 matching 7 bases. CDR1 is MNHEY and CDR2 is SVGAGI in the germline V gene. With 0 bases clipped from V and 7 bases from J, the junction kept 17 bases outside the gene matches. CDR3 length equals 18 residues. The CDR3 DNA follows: TGTGCCAGCAGTTACTCGAAAGCTCGTGACAGGGAATCATCTGGCTACACCTTC. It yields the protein CASSYSKARDRESSGYTF.

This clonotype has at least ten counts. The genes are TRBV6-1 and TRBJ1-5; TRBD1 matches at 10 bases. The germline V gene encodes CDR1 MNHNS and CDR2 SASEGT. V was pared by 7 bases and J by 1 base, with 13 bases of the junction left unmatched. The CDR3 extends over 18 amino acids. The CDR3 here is CASTLGQGGIGSNQPQHF. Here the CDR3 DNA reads TGTGCCAGCACCCTCGGACAGGGGGGGATTGGCAGCAATCAGCCCCAGCATTTT.

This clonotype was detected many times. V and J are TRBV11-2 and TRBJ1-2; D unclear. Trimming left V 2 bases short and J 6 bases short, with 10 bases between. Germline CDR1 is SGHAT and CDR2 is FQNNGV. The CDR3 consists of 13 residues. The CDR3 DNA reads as TGTGCCAGCAGCTTATTGGGCTGGAATGGCTACACCTTC. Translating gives CASSLLGWNGYTF.

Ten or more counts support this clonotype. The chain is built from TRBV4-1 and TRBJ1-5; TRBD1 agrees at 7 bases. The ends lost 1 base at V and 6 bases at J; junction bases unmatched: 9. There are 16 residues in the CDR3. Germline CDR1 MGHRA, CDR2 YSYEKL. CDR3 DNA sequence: TGCGCCAGCAGCCAAGGTAGGGACAGTGCAATTCAGCCCCAGCATTTT. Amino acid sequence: CASSQGRDSAIQPQHF.

The CDR3 coding sequence is TGTGCCAGCAGTGAGGAGCTAAAACTGTTTTTT. It codes for CASSEELKLFF. V is TRBV6-1 and J is TRBJ1-4; D is unresolved. This CDR3 region has 11 residues. In germline, CDR1 is MNHNS, CDR2 SASEGT. The V end was cut by 3 bases, the J end by 10 bases, with 6 bases between.

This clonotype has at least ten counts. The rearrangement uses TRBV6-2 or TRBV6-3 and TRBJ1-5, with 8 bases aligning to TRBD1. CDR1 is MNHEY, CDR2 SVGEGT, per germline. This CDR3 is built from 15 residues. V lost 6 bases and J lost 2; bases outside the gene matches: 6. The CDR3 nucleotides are TGTGCCAGCAGGCGACAGGGGTCTGGCAATCAGCCCCAGCATTTT. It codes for CASRRQGSGNQPQHF.

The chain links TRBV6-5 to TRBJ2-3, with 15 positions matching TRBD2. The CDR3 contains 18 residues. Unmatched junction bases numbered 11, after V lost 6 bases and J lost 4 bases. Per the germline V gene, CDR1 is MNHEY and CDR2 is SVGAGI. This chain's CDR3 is CASSYRPGLAGGADTQYF. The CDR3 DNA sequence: TGTGCCAGCAGCTACCGACCGGGACTAGCGGGGGGCGCAGATACGCAGTATTTT.

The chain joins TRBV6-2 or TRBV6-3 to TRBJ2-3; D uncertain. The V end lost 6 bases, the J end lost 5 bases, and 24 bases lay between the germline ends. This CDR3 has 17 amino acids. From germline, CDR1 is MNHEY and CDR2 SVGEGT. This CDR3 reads CASRRRVAPGSKDTQYF. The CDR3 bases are TGTGCCAGCAGACGCCGCGTGGCCCCCGGGTCGAAAGATACGCAGTATTTT.

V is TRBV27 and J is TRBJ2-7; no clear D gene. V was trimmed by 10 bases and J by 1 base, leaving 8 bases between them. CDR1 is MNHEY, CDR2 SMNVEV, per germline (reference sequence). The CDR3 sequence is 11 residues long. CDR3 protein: CATPKSYEQYF. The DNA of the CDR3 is TGTGCCACCCCGAAATCCTACGAGCAGTACTTC.

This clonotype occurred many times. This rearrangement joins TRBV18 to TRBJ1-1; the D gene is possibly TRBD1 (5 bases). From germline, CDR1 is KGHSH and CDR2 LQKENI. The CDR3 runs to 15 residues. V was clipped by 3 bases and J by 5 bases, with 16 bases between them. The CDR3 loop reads CASSPRAGQGTEAFF. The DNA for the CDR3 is TGTGCCAGCTCACCGAGAGCAGGGCAAGGAACTGAAGCTTTCTTT.

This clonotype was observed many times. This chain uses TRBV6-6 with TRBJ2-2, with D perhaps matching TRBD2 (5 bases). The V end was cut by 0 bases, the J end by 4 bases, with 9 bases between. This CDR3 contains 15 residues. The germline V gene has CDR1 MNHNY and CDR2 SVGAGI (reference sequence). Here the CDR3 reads CASSYSGGFTGELFF. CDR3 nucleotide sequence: TGTGCCAGCAGTTACTCTGGCGGGTTCACCGGGGAGCTGTTTTTT.

The CDR3 region has the DNA TGCGCCAGCAGCTTGGACAGCTTTAACTATGGCTACACCTTC. The encoded protein is CASSLDSFNYGYTF. The chain has TRBV5-1 and TRBJ1-2, with no clear D. This CDR3 is built from 14 residues. Germline CDR1 reads SGHRS; CDR2 reads YFSETQ. The V end was cut by 0 bases, the J end by 1 base, with 7 bases between.

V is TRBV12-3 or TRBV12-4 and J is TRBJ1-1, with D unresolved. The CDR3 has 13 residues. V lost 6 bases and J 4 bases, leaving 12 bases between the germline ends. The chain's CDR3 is CASRPSLGTEAFF. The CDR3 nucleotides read TGTGCCAGCAGGCCCAGTCTGGGCACTGAAGCTTTCTTT.

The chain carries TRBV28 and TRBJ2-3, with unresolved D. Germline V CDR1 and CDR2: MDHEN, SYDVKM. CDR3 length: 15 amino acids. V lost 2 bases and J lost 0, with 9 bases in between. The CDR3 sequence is CASSLEVESTDTQYF. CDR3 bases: TGTGCCAGCAGTTTAGAAGTAGAAAGCACAGATACGCAGTATTTT.

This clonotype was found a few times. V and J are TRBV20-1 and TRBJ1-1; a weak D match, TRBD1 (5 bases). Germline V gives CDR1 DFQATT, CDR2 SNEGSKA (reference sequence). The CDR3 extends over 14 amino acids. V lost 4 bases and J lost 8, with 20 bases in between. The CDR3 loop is CSATHRGDVSEAFF. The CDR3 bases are TGCAGTGCTACCCACCGGGGGGATGTGTCGGAAGCTTTCTTT.

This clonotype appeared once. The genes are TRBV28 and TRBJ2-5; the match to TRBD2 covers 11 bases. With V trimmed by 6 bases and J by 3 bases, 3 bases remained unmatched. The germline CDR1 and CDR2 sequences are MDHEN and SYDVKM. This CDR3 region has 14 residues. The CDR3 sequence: CASRSSGRKETQYF. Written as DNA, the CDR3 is TGTGCCAGCAGGTCTAGCGGGAGGAAAGAGACCCAGTACTTC.

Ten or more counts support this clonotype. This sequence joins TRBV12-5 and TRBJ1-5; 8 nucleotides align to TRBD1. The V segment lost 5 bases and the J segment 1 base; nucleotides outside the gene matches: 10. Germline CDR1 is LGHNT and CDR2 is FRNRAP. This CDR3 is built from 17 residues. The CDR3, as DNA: TGTGCTAGTGGTCCTGACAGGGGAGTGGTGAGCAATCAGCCCCAGCATTTT. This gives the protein CASGPDRGVVSNQPQHF.

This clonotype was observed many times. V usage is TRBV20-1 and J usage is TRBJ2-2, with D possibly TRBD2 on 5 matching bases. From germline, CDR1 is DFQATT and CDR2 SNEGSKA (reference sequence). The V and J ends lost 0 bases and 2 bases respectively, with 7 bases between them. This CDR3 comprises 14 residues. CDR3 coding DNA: TGCAGTGCTAGAGAGGACTTAAACACCGGGGAGCTGTTTTTT. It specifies CSAREDLNTGELFF.

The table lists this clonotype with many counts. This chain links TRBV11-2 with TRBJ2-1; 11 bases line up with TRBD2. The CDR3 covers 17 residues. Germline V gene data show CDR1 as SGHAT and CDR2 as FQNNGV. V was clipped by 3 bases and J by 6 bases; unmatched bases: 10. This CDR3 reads CASSLIVLAGGSNEQFF. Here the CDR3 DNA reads TGTGCCAGCAGCTTGATCGTCCTAGCGGGGGGATCCAATGAGCAGTTCTTC.

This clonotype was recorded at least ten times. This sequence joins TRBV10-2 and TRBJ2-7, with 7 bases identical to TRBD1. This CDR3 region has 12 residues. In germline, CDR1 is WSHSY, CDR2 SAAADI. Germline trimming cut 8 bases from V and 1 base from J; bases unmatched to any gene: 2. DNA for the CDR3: TGCGCCAGCGGGGACAGTTCCTACGAGCAGTACTTC. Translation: CASGDSSYEQYF.

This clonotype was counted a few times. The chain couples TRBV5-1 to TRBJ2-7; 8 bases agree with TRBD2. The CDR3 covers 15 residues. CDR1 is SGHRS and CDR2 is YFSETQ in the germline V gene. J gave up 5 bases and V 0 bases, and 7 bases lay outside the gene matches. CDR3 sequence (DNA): TGCGCCAGCAGCTTGGAAGCGGGGGCCCTAAACGAGCAGTACTTC. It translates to CASSLEAGALNEQYF.

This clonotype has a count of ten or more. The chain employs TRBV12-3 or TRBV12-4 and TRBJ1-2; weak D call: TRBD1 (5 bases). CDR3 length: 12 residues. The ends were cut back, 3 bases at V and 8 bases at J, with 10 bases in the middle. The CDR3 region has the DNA TGTGCCAGCAGTTTGAGGGGTGGCGGCTACACCTTC. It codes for CASSLRGGGYTF.

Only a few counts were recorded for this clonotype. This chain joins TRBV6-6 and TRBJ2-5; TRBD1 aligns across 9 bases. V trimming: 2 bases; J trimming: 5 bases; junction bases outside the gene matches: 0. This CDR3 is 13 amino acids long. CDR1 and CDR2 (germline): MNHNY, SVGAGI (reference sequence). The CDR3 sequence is CASSYGTGETQYF. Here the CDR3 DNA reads TGTGCCAGCAGTTACGGGACAGGGGAGACCCAGTACTTC.

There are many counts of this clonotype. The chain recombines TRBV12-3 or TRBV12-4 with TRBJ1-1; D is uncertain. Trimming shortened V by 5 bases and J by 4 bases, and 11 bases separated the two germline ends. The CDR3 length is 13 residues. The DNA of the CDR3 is TGTGCCAGCAGTCTAAAGGAGGGCACTGAAGCTTTCTTT. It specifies CASSLKEGTEAFF.

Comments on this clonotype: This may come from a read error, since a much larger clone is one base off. As DNA, the CDR3 is TGTGCCAGCAGGGATAGCGGGGGGAAAGAGGCCCAGTACTTC. This sequence encodes CASRDSGGKEAQYF. The chain has TRBV2 and TRBJ2-5; 10 positions agree with TRBD2. The CDR3 spans 14 residues. Germline CDR1 and CDR2: SNHLY and FYNNEI.

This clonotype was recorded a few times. Here the CDR3 reads CASSPFMGDPGRPYEQYF. The DNA of the CDR3 is TGTGCCAGCAGCCCCTTTATGGGGGACCCGGGTCGACCCTACGAGCAGTACTTC. J is TRBJ2-7 and V is TRBV3-1; either TRBD1 or TRBD2 may fit D (5 bases each). This CDR3 has 18 amino acids. The V gene lost 4 bases and the J gene lost 2 bases, with 24 bases spanning the gap. Germline V lookup: CDR1 LGHDT, CDR2 YNNKEL (reference sequence).

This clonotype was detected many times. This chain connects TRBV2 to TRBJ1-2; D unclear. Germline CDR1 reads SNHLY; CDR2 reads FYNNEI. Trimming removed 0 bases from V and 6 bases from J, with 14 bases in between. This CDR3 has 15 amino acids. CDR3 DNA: TGTGCCAGCAGTGAAGCGTGGGTAGGAAAGAATGGCTACACCTTC. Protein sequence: CASSEAWVGKNGYTF.

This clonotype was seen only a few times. CDR3 DNA: TGTGCCAGCAGCTTAGAGGCGGTCCCAGGAGCAGATACGCAGTATTTT. Amino acid sequence: CASSLEAVPGADTQYF. This chain uses TRBV7-9 with TRBJ2-3; D unclear. The V gene's germline CDR1 is SEHNR and CDR2 FQNEAQ (reference sequence). The V and J ends lost 1 base and 4 bases respectively, with 15 bases between them. The CDR3 extends over 16 amino acids.

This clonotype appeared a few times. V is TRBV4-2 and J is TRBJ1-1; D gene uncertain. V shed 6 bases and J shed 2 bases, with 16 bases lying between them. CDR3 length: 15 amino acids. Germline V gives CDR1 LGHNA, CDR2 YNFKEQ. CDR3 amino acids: CASSYGRAANTEAFF. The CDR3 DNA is TGTGCCAGCAGTTACGGTCGGGCGGCTAACACTGAAGCTTTCTTT.

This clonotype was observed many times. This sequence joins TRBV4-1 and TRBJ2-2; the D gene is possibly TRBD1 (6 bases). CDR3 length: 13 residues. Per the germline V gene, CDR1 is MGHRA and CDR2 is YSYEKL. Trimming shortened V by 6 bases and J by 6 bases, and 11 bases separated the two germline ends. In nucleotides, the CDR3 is TGCGCCAGCAGTTACACAGGGTCCGGGGAGCTGTTTTTT. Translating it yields CASSYTGSGELFF.